The TCR beta chain described here comes from a study of cytotoxic CD8 clonotypes in ibrutinib-treated CLL. Study outcomes and limitations: Public clonotypes (which were uncommon) either contracted or remained stable on treatment.

A note on this clone: The antigen is undetermined.

This CDR3 region has 13 residues. V was trimmed by 6 bases and J by 8 bases, leaving 14 bases between them. Germline V gives CDR1 SNHLY, CDR2 FYNNEI. The assay was immunoSEQ multiplex PCR, and TCRdb's table has in-frame clones only and misses some. Among roughly 300,000 clones listed, roughly four fifths were seen once. The source material was PBMCs, sampled at disease progression, from a patient treated with ibrutinib. The clonotype originates from a human donor with chronic lymphocytic leukemia. This chain links TRBV2 with TRBJ2-1; D possibly uses TRBD1 or TRBD2 (5 bases each). Written as DNA, the CDR3 is TGTGCCAGCAGAACCGGGGCCGGGGATGAGCAGTTCTTC. It translates to CASRTGAGDEQFF.